This TCR beta chain originates from a study of blood T cell repertoires in COVID-19. Overall study context: Some COVID-19 samples were acute and others convalescent; all came from the United States, Italy and Spain. Sources were T cells, B-cell-depleted T cells, or PBMCs; the material itself was cDNA or gDNA.

CDR3 length equals 13 residues. CDR1 is SQVTM and CDR2 is ANQGSEA in the germline V gene. J was trimmed by 2 bases and V by 6 bases; bases with no gene match: 7. As handled by the study authors: Reference gene primer amplification gave estimated nucleated cell counts. Method: immunoSEQ multiplex PCR; TCRdb's copy keeps in-frame clones and lacks some. The V and J calls and the clone size are those of that table, but D and trimming were determined from the DNA. The repertoire holds 90,000 to 150,000 clones, with 60% to 85% as singletons. This receptor was taken from a man between 65 and 80 years old with acute or convalescent COVID-19. Sequencing was carried out using peripheral blood. The chain uses TRBV29-1 and TRBJ2-7, with 7 bases lining up with TRBD1. CDR3 in DNA: TGCAGCGTAACCGGGACAGTAACCTACGAGCAGTACTTC. Protein sequence: CSVTGTVTYEQYF.